Following are 9 T cell receptor delta chains from one sample sequenced in a study of gamma-delta T cells after stem cell transplantation. TCRdb re-called the RT-PCR reads with CATT. The data hold some 390 delta-chain clones, with around a sixth observed a single time. The sequencing sample was made of gamma-delta T cells. These receptors were taken from a human donor. It is not recorded whose cells these are; they may come from a transplant donor. This table probably holds off-target reads from a library built for another chain.

The V call is TRDV2, the J call TRDJ1, with 12 bases matching TRDD3. With 1 base clipped from V and 2 bases from J, the junction kept 4 bases outside the gene matches. The CDR3 is 16 residues long. Germline V gives CDR1 GEAIGNYY, CDR2 EKD. The CDR3 spells CACDTLGDTGTDKLIF. The CDR3 DNA is TGTGCCTGTGACACACTGGGGGATACTGGGACCGATAAACTCATCTTT.

This chain joins TRDV2 and TRDJ3, with 7 bases matching TRDD3. The CDR3 extends over 20 amino acids. V shed 1 base and J 1 base; nucleotides not matched to a gene: 12. CDR1 is GEAIGNYY, CDR2 EKD, per germline. CDR3 sequence (DNA): TGTGCCTGTGACACGGGGGATCTGGGGGTCGCATCCTGGGACACCCGACAGATGTTTTTC. This sequence encodes CACDTGDLGVASWDTRQMFF.

The rearrangement links TRDV1 to TRDJ2; 9 bases map to TRDD3. J was trimmed by 8 bases and V by 3 bases; bases with no gene match: 34. Germline V gene sequence: CDR1 TSWWSYY, CDR2 QGS. There are 24 residues in the CDR3. CDR3 sequence: CALGDPCLRTAVWGICPGRAQLFF. In DNA, the CDR3 is TGTGCTCTTGGGGACCCCTGCCTTCGGACGGCGGTCTGGGGGATTTGCCCGGGACGCGCACAACTCTTCTTT.

This clone has a handful of counts. The chain links TRDV2 to TRDJ1; D could derive from TRDD2 or TRDD3 (5 bases each). The germline CDR1 and CDR2 sequences are GEAIGNYY and EKD. The V gene lost 0 bases and the J gene lost 0 bases, with 28 bases spanning the gap. The CDR3 covers 21 residues. CDR3 coding DNA: TGTGCCTGTGACACCGTCATACCTACCGCCTTGGGGAATGCGTACACCGATAAACTCATCTTT. It encodes CACDTVIPTALGNAYTDKLIF.

This chain links TRDV2 with TRDJ1, with a tentative D call TRDD3 (5 bases). The length of the CDR3 is 15 residues. The V end was cut by 1 base, the J end by 0 bases, with 11 bases between. From germline, CDR1 is GEAIGNYY and CDR2 EKD. DNA of the CDR3: TGTGCCTGTGACACGGTCGGGGAGAACACCGATAAACTCATCTTT. This translates into CACDTVGENTDKLIF.

Points on this clone: The junction and the germline gene differ at one end; a read error may be behind it. The rearrangement links TRDV2 to TRDJ3, with 8 bases that match TRDD3. The CDR3 is 19 residues long. The germline V gene encodes CDR1 GEAIGNYY and CDR2 EKD. The CDR3 DNA reads as TGTGCCTGTGACACCACTGGGGGCTATAGCTCCTGGGACGCCCGACAGATGTTTTTC. It encodes CACDTTGGYSSWDARQMFF.

This clone was seen a handful of times. The V and J genes are TRDV2 and TRDJ1; 11 positions agree with TRDD3. V lost 0 bases and J lost 1; bases outside the gene matches: 6. The CDR3 runs to 17 residues. Germline assignment: CDR1 GEAIGNYY and CDR2 EKD. The CDR3 region is CACDTLGGYATTDKLIF. CDR3 sequence (DNA): TGTGCCTGTGACACCCTTGGGGGATACGCAACCACCGATAAACTCATCTTT.

This clone was detected only a few times. V is TRDV2 and J is TRDJ1, with D uncertain. The V end lost 1 base, the J end lost 3 bases, and 11 bases lay between the germline ends. The CDR3 totals 14 residues. Germline CDR1 is GEAIGNYY and CDR2 is EKD. CDR3: CACDTLVEADKLIF. In DNA form, the CDR3 reads TGTGCCTGTGACACGCTGGTTGAGGCCGATAAACTCATCTTT.

This clone occurred a few times. CDR3 sequence reads: CACDTLLGDTRTDKLIF. CDR3 nucleotides: TGTGCCTGTGACACCCTACTAGGGGATACAAGGACCGATAAACTCATCTTT. V usage is TRDV2 and J usage is TRDJ1; 8 nucleotides align to TRDD3. CDR1 and CDR2 from the germline V gene are GEAIGNYY and EKD. V shed 0 bases and J 2 bases; nucleotides not matched to a gene: 10. The CDR3 length is 17 residues.